This TCR beta chain was sequenced in a study of T cell repertoires in cytomegalovirus infection. Study-wide background: Researchers turned to recently identified HLA-C-restricted CMV epitopes as well as well-studied HLA-B-restricted ones. Study-level points and caveats: Across the ex vivo response, the dominant clonotypes were HLA-C-restricted CMV-specific TCR beta clonotypes.

CDR1 is LGHNA and CDR2 is YSLEER in the germline V gene. This CDR3 has 14 amino acids. V was trimmed by 1 base and J by 5 bases, leaving 10 bases between them. One entry per CDR3 protein, called by TCRdb with MiXCR from the reads. In the table there are some 500,000 distinct CDR3 sequences, under 45% of which are singletons. A remark on this clonotype: Antigen unknown.

The V and J genes are TRBV4-3 and TRBJ2-3, with D perhaps being TRBD1 or TRBD2 (6 bases each). Sequenced here: cultured PBMCs, sampled from culture after CMV antigen stimulation. This receptor was obtained from a human donor in good health (CMV status not recorded). Some clones in this sample may be carry-over from other donors' samples. The CDR3 DNA reads TGCGCCAGCAGCCAAGGACTAGGGGGAGATACGCAGTATTTT. Translation: CASSQGLGGDTQYF.